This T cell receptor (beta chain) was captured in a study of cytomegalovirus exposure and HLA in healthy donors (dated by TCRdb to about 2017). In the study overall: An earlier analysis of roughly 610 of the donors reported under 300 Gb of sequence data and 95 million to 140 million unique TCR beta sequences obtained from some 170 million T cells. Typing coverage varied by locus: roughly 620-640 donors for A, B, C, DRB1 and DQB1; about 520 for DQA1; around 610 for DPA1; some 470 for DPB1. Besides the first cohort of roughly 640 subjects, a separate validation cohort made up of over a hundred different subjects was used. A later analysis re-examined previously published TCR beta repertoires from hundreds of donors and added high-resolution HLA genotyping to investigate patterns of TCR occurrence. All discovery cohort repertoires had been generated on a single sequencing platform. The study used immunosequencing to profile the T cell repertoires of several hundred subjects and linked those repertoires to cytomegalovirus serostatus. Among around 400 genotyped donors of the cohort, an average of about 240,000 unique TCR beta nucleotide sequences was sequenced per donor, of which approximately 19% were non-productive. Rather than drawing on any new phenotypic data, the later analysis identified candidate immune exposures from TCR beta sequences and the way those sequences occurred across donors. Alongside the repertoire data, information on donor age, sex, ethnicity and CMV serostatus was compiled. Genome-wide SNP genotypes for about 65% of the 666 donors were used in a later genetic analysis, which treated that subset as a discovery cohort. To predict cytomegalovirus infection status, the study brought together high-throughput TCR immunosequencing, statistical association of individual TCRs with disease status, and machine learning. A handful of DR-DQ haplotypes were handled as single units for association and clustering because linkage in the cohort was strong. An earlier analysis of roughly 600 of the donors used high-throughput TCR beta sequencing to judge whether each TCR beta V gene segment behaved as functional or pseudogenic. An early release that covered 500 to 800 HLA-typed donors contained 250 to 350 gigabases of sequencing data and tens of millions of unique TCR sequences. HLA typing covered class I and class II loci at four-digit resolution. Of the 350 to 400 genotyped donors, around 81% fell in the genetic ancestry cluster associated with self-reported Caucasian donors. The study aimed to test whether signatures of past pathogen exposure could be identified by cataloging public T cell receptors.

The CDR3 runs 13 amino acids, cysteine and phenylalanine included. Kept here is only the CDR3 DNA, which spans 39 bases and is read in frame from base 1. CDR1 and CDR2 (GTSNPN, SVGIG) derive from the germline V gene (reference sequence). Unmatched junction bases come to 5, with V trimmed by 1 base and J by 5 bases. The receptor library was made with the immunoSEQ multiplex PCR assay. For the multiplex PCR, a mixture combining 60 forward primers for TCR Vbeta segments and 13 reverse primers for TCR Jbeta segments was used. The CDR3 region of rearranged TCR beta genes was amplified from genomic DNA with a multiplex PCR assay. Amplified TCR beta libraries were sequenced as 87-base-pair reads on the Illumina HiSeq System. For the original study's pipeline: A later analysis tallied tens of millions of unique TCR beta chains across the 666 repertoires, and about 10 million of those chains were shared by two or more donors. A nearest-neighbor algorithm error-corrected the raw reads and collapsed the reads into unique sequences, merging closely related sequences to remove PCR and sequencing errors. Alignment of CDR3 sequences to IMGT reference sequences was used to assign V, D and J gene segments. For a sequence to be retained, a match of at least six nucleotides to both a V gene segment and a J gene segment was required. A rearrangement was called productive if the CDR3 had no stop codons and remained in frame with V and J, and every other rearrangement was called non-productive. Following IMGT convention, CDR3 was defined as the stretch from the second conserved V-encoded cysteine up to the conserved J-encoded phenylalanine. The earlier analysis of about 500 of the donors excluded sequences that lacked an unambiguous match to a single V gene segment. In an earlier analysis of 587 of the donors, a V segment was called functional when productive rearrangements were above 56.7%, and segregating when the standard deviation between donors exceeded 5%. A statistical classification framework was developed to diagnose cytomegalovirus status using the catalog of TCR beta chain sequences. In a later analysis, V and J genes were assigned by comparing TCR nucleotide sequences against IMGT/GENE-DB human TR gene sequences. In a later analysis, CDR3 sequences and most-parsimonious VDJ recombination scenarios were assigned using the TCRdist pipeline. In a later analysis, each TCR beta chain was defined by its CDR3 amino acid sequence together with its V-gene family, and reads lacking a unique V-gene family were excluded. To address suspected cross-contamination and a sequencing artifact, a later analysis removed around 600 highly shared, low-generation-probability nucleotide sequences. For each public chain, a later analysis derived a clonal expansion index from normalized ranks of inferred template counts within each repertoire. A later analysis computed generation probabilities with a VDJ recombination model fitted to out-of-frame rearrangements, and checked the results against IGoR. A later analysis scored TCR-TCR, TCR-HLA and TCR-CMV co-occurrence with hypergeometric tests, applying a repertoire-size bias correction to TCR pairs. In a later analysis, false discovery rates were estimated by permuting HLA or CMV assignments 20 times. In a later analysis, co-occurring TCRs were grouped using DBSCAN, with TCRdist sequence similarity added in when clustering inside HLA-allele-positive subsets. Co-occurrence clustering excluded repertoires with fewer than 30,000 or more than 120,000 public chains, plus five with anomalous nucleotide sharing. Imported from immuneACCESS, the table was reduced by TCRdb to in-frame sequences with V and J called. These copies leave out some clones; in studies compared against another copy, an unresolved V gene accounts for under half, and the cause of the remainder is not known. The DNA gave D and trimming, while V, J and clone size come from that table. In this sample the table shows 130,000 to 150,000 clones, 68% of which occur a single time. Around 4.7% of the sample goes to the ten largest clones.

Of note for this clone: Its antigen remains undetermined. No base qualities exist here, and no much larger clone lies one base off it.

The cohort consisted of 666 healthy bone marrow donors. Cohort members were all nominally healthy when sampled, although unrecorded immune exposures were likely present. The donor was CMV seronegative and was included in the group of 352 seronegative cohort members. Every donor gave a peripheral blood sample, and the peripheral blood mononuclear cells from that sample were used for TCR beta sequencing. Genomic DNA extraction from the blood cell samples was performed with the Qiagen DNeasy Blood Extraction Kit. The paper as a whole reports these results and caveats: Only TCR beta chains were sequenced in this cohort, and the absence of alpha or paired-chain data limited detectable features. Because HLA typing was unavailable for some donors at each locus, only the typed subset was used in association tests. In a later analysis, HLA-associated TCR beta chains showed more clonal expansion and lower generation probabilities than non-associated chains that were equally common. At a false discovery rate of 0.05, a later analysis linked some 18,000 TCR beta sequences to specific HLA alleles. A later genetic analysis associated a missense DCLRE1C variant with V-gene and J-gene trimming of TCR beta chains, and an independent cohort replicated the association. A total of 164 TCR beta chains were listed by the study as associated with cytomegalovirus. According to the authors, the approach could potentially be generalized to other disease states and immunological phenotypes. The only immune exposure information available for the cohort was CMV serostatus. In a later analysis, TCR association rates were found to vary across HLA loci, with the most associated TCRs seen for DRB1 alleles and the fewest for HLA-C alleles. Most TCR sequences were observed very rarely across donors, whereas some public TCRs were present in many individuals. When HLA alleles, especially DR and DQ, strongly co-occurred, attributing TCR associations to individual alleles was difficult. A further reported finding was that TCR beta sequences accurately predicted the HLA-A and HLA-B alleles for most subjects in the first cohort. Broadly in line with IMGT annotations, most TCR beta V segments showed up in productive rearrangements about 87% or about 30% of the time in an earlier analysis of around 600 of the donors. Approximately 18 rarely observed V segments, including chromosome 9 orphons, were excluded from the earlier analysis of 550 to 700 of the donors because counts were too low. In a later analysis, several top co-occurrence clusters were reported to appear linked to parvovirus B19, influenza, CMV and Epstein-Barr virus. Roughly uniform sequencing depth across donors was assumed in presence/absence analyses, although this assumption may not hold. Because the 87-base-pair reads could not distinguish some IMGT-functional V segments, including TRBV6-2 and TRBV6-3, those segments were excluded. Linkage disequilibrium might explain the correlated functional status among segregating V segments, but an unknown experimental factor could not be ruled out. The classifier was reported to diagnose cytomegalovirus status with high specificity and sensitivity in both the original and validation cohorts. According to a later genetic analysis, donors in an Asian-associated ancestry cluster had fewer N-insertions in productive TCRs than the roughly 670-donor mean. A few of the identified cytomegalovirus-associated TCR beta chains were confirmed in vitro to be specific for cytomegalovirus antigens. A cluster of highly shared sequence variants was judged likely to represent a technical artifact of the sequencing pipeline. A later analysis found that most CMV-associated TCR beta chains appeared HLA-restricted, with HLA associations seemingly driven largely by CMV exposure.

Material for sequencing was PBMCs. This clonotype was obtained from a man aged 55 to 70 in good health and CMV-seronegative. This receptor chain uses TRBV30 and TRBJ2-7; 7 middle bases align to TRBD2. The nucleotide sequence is TGTGCCTGGAGTGGGGGGGGAGACCACGAGCAGTACTTC. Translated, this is CAWSGGGDHEQYF. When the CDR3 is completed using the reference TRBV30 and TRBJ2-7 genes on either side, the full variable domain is SQTIHQWPATLVQPVGSPLSLECTVEGTSNPNLYWYRQAAGRGLQLLFYSVGIGQISSEVPQNLSASRPQDRQFILSSKKLLLSDSGFYLCAWSGGGDHEQYFGPGTRLTVT.